This T cell receptor (beta chain) came from a study of blood T cells in healthy people across ages. For the second PCR, which ran for roughly 7 to 11 cycles, a sample-barcoded 5' primer and a J-beta primer mix were used. A single record per CDR3 protein comes from TCRdb applying MiXCR to the 5' RACE reads. The data show around 1.5 million distinct CDR3 sequences, around two fifths seen once. Every donor gave 9 to 10 milliliters of peripheral blood. Every sample had a minimum of 6.5 million PBMCs isolated. The CDR3 extends over 17 amino acids. Germline loops: CDR1 MGHRA, CDR2 YSYEKL. V lost 0 bases, J lost 2 bases, and 14 bases lay in between. This clonotype turned up a few times.

V usage is TRBV4-1 and J usage is TRBJ1-5, with D perhaps matching TRBD1 (6 bases). This TCR came from a woman between 18 and 30 years old in good health. Material for sequencing was blood. In DNA form, the CDR3 reads TGCGCCAGCAGCCAAGAAGGGGGGGGTTTAGGCAATCAGCCCCAGCATTTT. This translates into CASSQEGGGLGNQPQHF.